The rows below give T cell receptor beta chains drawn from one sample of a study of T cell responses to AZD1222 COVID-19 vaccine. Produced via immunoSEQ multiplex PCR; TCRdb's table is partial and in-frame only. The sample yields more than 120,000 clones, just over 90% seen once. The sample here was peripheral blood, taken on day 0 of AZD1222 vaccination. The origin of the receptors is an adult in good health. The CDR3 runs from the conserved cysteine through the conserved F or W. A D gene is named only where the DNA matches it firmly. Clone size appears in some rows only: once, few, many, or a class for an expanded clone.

CDR3 DNA: TGTGCCAGCAGTTACAGCGGGGGACTCCACGAGACCCAGTACTTC
CDR3 protein: CASSYSGGLHETQYF
D gene: TRBD2
CDR3 length: 15
clone size: NA
J gene: TRBJ2-5
V gene: TRBV6-6

CDR3 DNA: TGTGCCAGCAAGGACAGGGGGCAGGCAATCGGGGAGCTGTTTTTT
CDR3 protein: CASKDRGQAIGELFF
D gene: TRBD1
CDR3 length: 15
clone size: NA
J gene: TRBJ2-2
V gene: TRBV2

CDR3 DNA: TGTGCCAGCAGTTCCCCCGGGACAGGGGATGAAAAACTGTTTTTT
CDR3 protein: CASSSPGTGDEKLFF
D gene: TRBD1
CDR3 length: 15
clone size: NA
J gene: TRBJ1-4
V gene: TRBV6-5

CDR3 DNA: TGTGCCAGCAGCAGAAGAGGGGAGCAGTACTTC
CDR3 protein: CASSRRGEQYF
D gene: NA
CDR3 length: 11
clone size: NA
J gene: TRBJ2-7
V gene: TRBV3-1/TRBV3-2

CDR3 DNA: TGTGCCAGCAGTACCCCAGTGAGGGCCGAGGGCTACACCTTC
CDR3 protein: CASSTPVRAEGYTF
D gene: NA
CDR3 length: 14
clone size: NA
J gene: TRBJ1-2
V gene: TRBV28

CDR3 DNA: TGTGCCAGCAGCTTTTTCAGGGGGTCCTATAATTCACCCCTCCACTTT
CDR3 protein: CASSFFRGSYNSPLHF
D gene: TRBD1
CDR3 length: 16
clone size: NA
J gene: TRBJ1-6
V gene: TRBV5-6

CDR3 DNA: TGTGCCAGCAGTTCAAAACAGGGGGCCGGTGAAAAACTGTTTTTT
CDR3 protein: CASSSKQGAGEKLFF
D gene: TRBD1
CDR3 length: 15
clone size: NA
J gene: TRBJ1-4
V gene: TRBV5-4

CDR3 DNA: TGTGCCAGCAGTCAAGAGAGCGGGAGTTCAGGCAATGAGCAGTTCTTC
CDR3 protein: CASSQESGSSGNEQFF
D gene: TRBD2
CDR3 length: 16
clone size: once
J gene: TRBJ2-1
V gene: TRBV3-1/TRBV3-2

CDR3 DNA: TGTATGAACACCGGGGAGCTGTTTTTT
CDR3 protein: CMNTGELFF
D gene: NA
CDR3 length: 9
clone size: NA
J gene: TRBJ2-2
V gene: TRBV30

CDR3 DNA: TGTGCCAGCAGCCCCCGGACAGGGGAAGTTACAACTGAAGCTTTCTTT
CDR3 protein: CASSPRTGEVTTEAFF
D gene: TRBD1
CDR3 length: 16
clone size: NA
J gene: TRBJ1-1
V gene: TRBV5-6

CDR3 DNA: TGTGCCAGCAGCAAAGAAGACATTACCCCTGGAAACACCATATATTTT
CDR3 protein: CASSKEDITPGNTIYF
D gene: NA
CDR3 length: 16
clone size: NA
J gene: TRBJ1-3
V gene: TRBV21-1

CDR3 DNA: TGTGCCAGCCGAAGGGTAAGCAATCAGCCCCAGCATTTT
CDR3 protein: CASRRVSNQPQHF
D gene: NA
CDR3 length: 13
clone size: once
J gene: TRBJ1-5
V gene: TRBV6-5

CDR3 DNA: TGTGCCAGCAGCCAGAGCGTCGACAGGACTAGCGGGAAGTACGAGCAGTACTTC
CDR3 protein: CASSQSVDRTSGKYEQYF
D gene: TRBD2
CDR3 length: 18
clone size: NA
J gene: TRBJ2-7
V gene: TRBV3-1/TRBV3-2

CDR3 DNA: TGTGCCAGCTCACCGCGACGGGAATTGGGGTATATAGATACGCAGTATTTT
CDR3 protein: CASSPRRELGYIDTQYF
D gene: NA
CDR3 length: 17
clone size: NA
J gene: TRBJ2-3
V gene: TRBV18

CDR3 DNA: TGTGCCAGCAGCTTAGTTGGGGGGAGGGAAGAGACCCAGTACTTC
CDR3 protein: CASSLVGGREETQYF
D gene: TRBD2
CDR3 length: 15
clone size: NA
J gene: TRBJ2-5
V gene: TRBV7-2

CDR3 DNA: TGTGCCAGCAGCCCACGACTAGCTTGGGGCGCGGGGGAGCTGTTTTTT
CDR3 protein: CASSPRLAWGAGELFF
D gene: TRBD2
CDR3 length: 16
clone size: once
J gene: TRBJ2-2
V gene: TRBV7-6